This T cell receptor (beta chain) derives from a study of blood T cell repertoires in COVID-19. Overall study context: Samples representing acute and convalescent COVID-19 were sourced from the United States, Italy and Spain.

Clones were sequenced by immunoSEQ multiplex PCR, and TCRdb holds only the in-frame ones, with some missing. The sample shows about 95,000 clones, around 81% of them seen only once. Per germline, CDR1 ENHRY and CDR2 SYGVKD. The CDR3 has 14 residues. The J segment lost 4 bases and the V segment lost 9 bases, leaving 4 bases of the junction unmatched. The Seattle site enrolled patients during active infection and followed them longitudinally. The sample comprised peripheral blood. The genes are TRBV10-3 and TRBJ2-3; 13 positions match TRBD2. The receptor was derived from a man older than 75 with COVID-19, enrolled during active disease. CDR3 DNA sequence: TGTGCCATTCGACTAGCGGGGGGCGCAGATACGCAGTATTTT. Translated: CAIRLAGGADTQYF.